What follows describes a single T cell receptor beta chain. The record originates from a study of blood T cell repertoires in COVID-19. Study details: Italy, Spain and the United States were the sources of the convalescent and acute COVID-19 samples. The analysed material was cDNA or gDNA that came from T cells, B-cell-depleted T cells, or PBMCs.

Trimming pared 0 bases from V and 4 bases from J, leaving 11 bases between. CDR1 and CDR2 (germline): SGHRS, YFSETQ. The CDR3 is 15 amino acids. In the original processing: It was from reference gene primer amplification that nucleated cell counts were estimated. Assay: immunoSEQ multiplex PCR; the TCRdb copy retains only in-frame clones and omits some. V, J and clone size are taken as reported in that table, and D and trimming were inferred from the DNA itself. The sample lists about 110,000 clones, around 89% occurring once. The chain couples TRBV5-1 to TRBJ2-1; possibly TRBD2 for D (6 bases). The sequence came from a human donor in a cohort sampled during active COVID-19. The source material was peripheral blood. The CDR3 loop reads CASSLARERYNEQFF. The CDR3 bases are TGCGCCAGCAGCTTGGCCCGGGAGCGGTACAATGAGCAGTTCTTC.